This T cell receptor beta chain was obtained from a study of T cells in narcolepsy. Study-wide background: Enrolled donors included narcolepsy type 1 or type 2 patients and healthy controls.

Notes on the study in general: Some memory CD4+ repertoires had no autoreactive clone sequences. Blood of same and different patients, but not healthy controls, reportedly held recurring autoreactive clonotypes. Comparing one patient's CSF and blood CD4+ clonotypes highlighted HCRT- and TRIB2-specific autoreactive clonotypes.

Comments on this clone: The antigen is unknown.

Here immunoSEQ multiplex PCR was the method, and the copy in TCRdb shows in-frame clones only, minus some. The table has approximately 10,000 clones, approximately 94% seen once. In germline, CDR1 is SQVTM, CDR2 ANQGSEA. The V gene lost 6 bases and the J gene lost 7 bases, with 16 bases spanning the gap. The CDR3 runs to 12 residues. This chain connects TRBV29-1 to TRBJ2-7; D call uncertain. Sequenced material: CD45RA- memory CD4+ T cells from PBMCs. The sequence came from a human donor with narcolepsy. CDR3 protein: CSVRGPGGEQYF. CDR3 DNA: TGCAGCGTCCGCGGACCCGGTGGGGAGCAGTACTTC.